What follows are 5 T cell receptor beta chains derived from one specimen sequenced in a study of metastatic and nonmetastatic thyroid tumors. Prior to thyroid surgery, none of the patients had received any treatment. TCRdb reassembled clones from the PCR reads with MiXCR. The sample has some 27,000 clones; 20% are singletons. Sequencing was carried out using blood. These receptors were taken from a male donor with papillary thyroid cancer or a benign thyroid nodule (not recorded which). Some clones in this sample may be carry-over from other donors' samples.

This clone has at least ten counts. This sample also contains other DNA sequences that code for the same CDR3. The genes are TRBV12-3 or TRBV12-4 and TRBJ1-1; 8 bases map to TRBD1. CDR3 size: 14 residues. Trimming at V came to 3 bases and at J to 4 bases, leaving 4 bases not matched to a gene. The CDR3 coding sequence is TGTGCCAGCAGTTTTCGCGGGACAGGCACTGAAGCTTTCTTT. Protein sequence: CASSFRGTGTEAFF.

This clone occurred many times. The rearrangement joins TRBV6-1 to TRBJ2-5; TRBD2 aligns across 8 bases. Germline trimming cut 4 bases from V and 5 bases from J; bases unmatched to any gene: 6. From germline, CDR1 is MNHNS and CDR2 SASEGT. This CDR3 contains 14 residues. CDR3 nucleotides: TGTGCCAGCAGTGGTGCCCCGGGGGGGGAGACCCAGTACTTC. It is translated as CASSGAPGGETQYF.

This clone was seen more than once but under ten times. The chain recombines TRBV6-1 with TRBJ2-7; D is ambiguous. The V and J ends lost 7 bases and 2 bases respectively, with 18 bases between them. The CDR3 loop spans 15 amino acids. The germline V gene has CDR1 MNHNS and CDR2 SASEGT. The CDR3 DNA is TGTGCCAGCAAATACGACGGACCAGGAGCCTACGAGCAGTACTTC. Encoded protein: CASKYDGPGAYEQYF.

This rearrangement joins TRBV27 to TRBJ2-7; D is perhaps TRBD2 (5 bases). Germline V gives CDR1 MNHEY, CDR2 SMNVEV (reference sequence). The CDR3 length is 14 residues. Trimming stripped 5 bases from V and 0 bases from J, with 11 bases between. CDR3 region: CASSPADYSYEQYF. CDR3 coding DNA: TGTGCCAGCAGTCCGGCCGACTACTCCTACGAGCAGTACTTC.

There are many counts of this clone. The gene calls are TRBV11-3 and TRBJ1-6; D is uncertain. The germline V gene encodes CDR1 SGHNT and CDR2 YENEEA. Trimming pared 1 base from V and 7 bases from J, leaving 8 bases between. This CDR3 has 14 amino acids. The CDR3 region is CASSLASQNSPLHF. The CDR3 DNA reads as TGTGCCAGCAGCTTAGCCAGTCAAAATTCACCCCTCCACTTT. The whole variable domain, filled in from reference TRBV11-3 and TRBJ1-6, reads EAGVVQSPRYKIIEKKQPVAFWCNPISGHNTLYWYLQNLGQGPELLIRYENEEAVDDSQLPKDRFSAERLKGVDSTLKIQPAELGDSAVYLCASSLASQNSPLHFGNGTRLTVT.